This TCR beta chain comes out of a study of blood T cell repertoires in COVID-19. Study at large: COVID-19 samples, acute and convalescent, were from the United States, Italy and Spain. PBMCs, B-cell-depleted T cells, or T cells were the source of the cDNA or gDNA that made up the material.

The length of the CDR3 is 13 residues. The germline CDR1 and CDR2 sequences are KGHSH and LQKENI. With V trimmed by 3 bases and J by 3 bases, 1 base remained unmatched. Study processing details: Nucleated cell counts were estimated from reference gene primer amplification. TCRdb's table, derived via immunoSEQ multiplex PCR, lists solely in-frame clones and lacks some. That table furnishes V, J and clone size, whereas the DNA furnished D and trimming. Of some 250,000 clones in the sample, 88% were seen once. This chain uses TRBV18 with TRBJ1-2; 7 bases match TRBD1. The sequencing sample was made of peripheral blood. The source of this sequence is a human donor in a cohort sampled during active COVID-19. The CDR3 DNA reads TGTGCCAGCTCACCCGGGACAGACTATGGCTACACCTTC. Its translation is CASSPGTDYGYTF.